The clone carrying this TCR beta chain has a handful of counts. This entry is derived from a study of response to subunit inactivated influenza vaccine. One entry per CDR3 protein, called by TCRdb with MiXCR from the RT-PCR reads. The sample lists about 570,000 distinct CDR3 sequences, about 12% occurring once. This sample comprised PBMCs from blood, obtained on the day of vaccination. The TCR comes from a man aged 50 to 59 who received an inactivated influenza vaccine.

This chain's CDR3 is CASSQGGQGYNEQFF. CDR3 nucleotide sequence: TGCGCCAGCAGCCAAGGGGGACAGGGGTACAATGAGCAGTTCTTC. The rearrangement joins TRBV4-3 to TRBJ2-1; 10 nucleotides align to TRBD1. With V trimmed by 1 base and J by 4 bases, 1 base remained unmatched. CDR1 is LGHNA and CDR2 is YSLEER in the germline V gene. The length of the CDR3 is 15 residues.